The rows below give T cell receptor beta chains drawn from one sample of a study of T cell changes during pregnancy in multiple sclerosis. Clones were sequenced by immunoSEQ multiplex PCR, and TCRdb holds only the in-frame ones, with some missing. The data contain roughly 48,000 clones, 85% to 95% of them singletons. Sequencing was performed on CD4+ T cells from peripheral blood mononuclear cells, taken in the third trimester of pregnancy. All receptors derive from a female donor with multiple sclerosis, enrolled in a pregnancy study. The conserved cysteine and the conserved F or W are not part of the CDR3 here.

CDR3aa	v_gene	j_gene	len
ASSERDRVNTEAF	TRBV6-1	TRBJ1-1	13
ASSLAGTNYEQY	TRBV5-1	TRBJ2-7	12
ASSRNSGYNEQF	TRBV28	TRBJ2-1	12
ASSTGVGSQPQH	TRBV28	TRBJ1-5	12
ASSSRDRVGRGPQH	TRBV28	TRBJ1-5	14
ASSLTGDNEQY	TRBV6-5	TRBJ2-7	11
TSSPRDRWRGRPEAF	TRBV1	TRBJ1-1	15
ASSLFAGHSTDTQY	TRBV5-5	TRBJ2-3	14
ASSALGVGQPQH	TRBV5-1	TRBJ1-5	12
ASSPVQGASGGYT	TRBV18	TRBJ1-2	13
ASSFGTSSNEQF	TRBV11-1	TRBJ2-1	12
ASSGWGGGRTDTQY	TRBV7-2	TRBJ2-3	14
ASSPGGGQETQY	TRBV5-1	TRBJ2-5	12
ASSVSPLAGGRTDTQY	TRBV9	TRBJ2-3	16
ASSFSGGLTGELF	TRBV7-9	TRBJ2-2	13
ASSLGPLTEAF	TRBV11-3	TRBJ1-1	11
ASSKLTGKETQY	TRBV14	TRBJ2-5	12
ASSIVHQNTGELF	TRBV19	TRBJ2-2	13
ASSFPTGGAGRNQPQH	TRBV28	TRBJ1-5	16
ASRREPGGSYEQY	TRBV6-1	TRBJ2-7	13
ASSETLAGGGEQY	TRBV2	TRBJ2-7	13
ASSSTQLLGSEAF	TRBV5-1	TRBJ1-1	13
ACTTGGPTNT	TRBV30	TRBJ1-2	10
AISADSPLNTGELF	TRBV10-3	TRBJ2-2	14
ASSLSPLARNTGELF	TRBV7-2	TRBJ2-2	15
ASSESGIFSGNTIY	TRBV6-1	TRBJ1-3	14
ASSGDRRNSPLH	TRBV19	TRBJ1-6	12
ASSQDLGMPQPQH	TRBV4-1	TRBJ1-5	13
ASSLVSENYGYT	TRBV7-2	TRBJ1-2	12
ASSGGHSLSYEQY	TRBV5-4	TRBJ2-7	13
ASSSPGTYEQY	TRBV11-3	TRBJ2-7	11
ASSRGGSKDTQY	TRBV5-1	TRBJ2-3	12
ASSPRGGMNTEAF	TRBV7-2	TRBJ1-1	13
ASSLETNQPQH	TRBV5-1	TRBJ1-5	11
ASSTAPTGQNYGYT	TRBV7-9	TRBJ1-2	14
ASNPLGTGGEKLF	TRBV6-1	TRBJ1-4	13
ASSLIAGGRGEAF	TRBV11-1	TRBJ1-1	13
ASSQVLGPTEAF	TRBV4-1	TRBJ1-1	12
ASLRAHWDEQY	TRBV28	TRBJ2-7	11
AHGGGQETQY	TRBV30	TRBJ2-5	10
ASSFRGHRNSNQPQH	TRBV5-6	TRBJ1-5	15
ASSGGRDGEKLF	TRBV6-1	TRBJ1-4	12
ASRGLDRRSPLH	TRBV2	TRBJ1-6	12
ASSLFAGPGNSPLH	TRBV27	TRBJ1-6	14
ASCVGGTGVETQY	TRBV2	TRBJ2-5	13
AWTGAGDTQY	TRBV30	TRBJ2-3	10
ASSFNSGGRNEQF	TRBV28	TRBJ2-1	13
AISEGRTSTDTQY	TRBV10-3	TRBJ2-3	13
ASSLGGRAGELF	TRBV28	TRBJ2-2	12
SAALRVGNNEQF	TRBV29-1	TRBJ2-1	12
ASSTSYRGYEQY	TRBV21-1	TRBJ2-7	12
ASRGEAREKLF	TRBV6-5	TRBJ1-4	11
ASSLEPSSYNEQF	TRBV5-1	TRBJ2-1	13
ASSLAGPSYEQY	TRBV5-8	TRBJ2-7	12
AWSTRAGGSEQF	TRBV30	TRBJ2-1	12